This T cell receptor beta chain stems from a study of shared clonotypes between healthy human individuals. V was pared by 6 bases and J by 3 bases, with 4 bases of the junction left unmatched. The CDR3 covers 15 residues. Looked up from germline, CDR1 is LNHDA and CDR2 is SQIVND (reference sequence). TCRdb's table, derived via immunoSEQ multiplex PCR, lists solely in-frame clones and lacks some. The sample holds about 600,000 clones, around 97% seen once. V and J are TRBV19 and TRBJ2-2, with 10 bases identical to TRBD2. This receptor was identified in a woman younger than 45 in good health. Sequencing used naive CD4+ T cells sorted from blood. Documented subset: CD45RA+ positively selected. The CDR3 DNA is TGTGCCAGTAGAGGGACTAGCGACTACACCGGGGAGCTGTTTTTT. Amino acids: CASRGTSDYTGELFF.